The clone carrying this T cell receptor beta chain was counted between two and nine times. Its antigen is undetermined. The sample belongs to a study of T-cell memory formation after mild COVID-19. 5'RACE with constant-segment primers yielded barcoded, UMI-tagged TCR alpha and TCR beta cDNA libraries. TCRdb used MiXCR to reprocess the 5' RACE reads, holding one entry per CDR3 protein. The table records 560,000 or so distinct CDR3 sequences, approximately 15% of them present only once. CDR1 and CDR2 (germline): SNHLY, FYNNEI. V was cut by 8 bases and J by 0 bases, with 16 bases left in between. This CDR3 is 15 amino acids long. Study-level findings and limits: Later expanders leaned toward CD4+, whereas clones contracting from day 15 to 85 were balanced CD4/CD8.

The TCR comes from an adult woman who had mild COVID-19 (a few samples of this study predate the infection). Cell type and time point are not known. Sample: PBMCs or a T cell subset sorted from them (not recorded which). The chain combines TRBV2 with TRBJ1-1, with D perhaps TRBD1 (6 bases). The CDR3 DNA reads TGTGCCAGCCTGGTTACGAGGACAGTGAACACTGAAGCTTTCTTT. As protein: CASLVTRTVNTEAFF.